This T cell receptor beta chain comes out of a study of early T cells in non-severe SARS-CoV-2 infection. There are many counts of this clonotype. No antigen is known for it. Germline values: CDR1 LGHDT, CDR2 YNNKEL (reference sequence). The CDR3 spans 14 residues. The germline V and J ends were trimmed by 5 bases and 1 base, with 9 bases remaining between them. Points from the study as a whole: The study's VDJdb matching favored anti-spike CD8 responses and missed private and CD4 specificities.

Unique molecular identifiers tagged individual cDNA molecules. One entry per CDR3 protein, called by TCRdb with MiXCR from the 5' RACE reads. This sample has roughly 90,000 distinct CDR3 sequences, with about 14% found just once. The chain has TRBV3-1 and TRBJ1-5; no clear D gene. The TCR sequence derives from an adult who was a healthcare worker with PCR-confirmed SARS-CoV-2 infection or an uninfected control (not recorded which). The sequenced material came from whole blood. CDR3 sequence (DNA): TGTGCCAGCAGCGAGGTAGGGAGCAATCAGCCCCAGCATTTT. This encodes CASSEVGSNQPQHF.